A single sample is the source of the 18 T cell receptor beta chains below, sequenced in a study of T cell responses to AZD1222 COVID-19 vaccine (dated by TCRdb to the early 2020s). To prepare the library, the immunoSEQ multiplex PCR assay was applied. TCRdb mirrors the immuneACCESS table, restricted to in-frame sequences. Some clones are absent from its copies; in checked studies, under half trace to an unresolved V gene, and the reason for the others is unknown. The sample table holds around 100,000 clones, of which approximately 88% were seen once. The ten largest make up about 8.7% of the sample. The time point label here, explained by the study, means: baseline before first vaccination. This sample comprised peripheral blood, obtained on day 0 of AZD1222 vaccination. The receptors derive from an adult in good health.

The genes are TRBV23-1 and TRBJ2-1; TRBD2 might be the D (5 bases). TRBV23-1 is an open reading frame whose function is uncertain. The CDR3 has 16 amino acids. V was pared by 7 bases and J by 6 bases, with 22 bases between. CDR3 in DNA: TGCGCCAGCACCCCGGGAAGAGCCACAAGCGGCAATGAGCAGTTCTTC. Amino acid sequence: CASTPGRATSGNEQFF.

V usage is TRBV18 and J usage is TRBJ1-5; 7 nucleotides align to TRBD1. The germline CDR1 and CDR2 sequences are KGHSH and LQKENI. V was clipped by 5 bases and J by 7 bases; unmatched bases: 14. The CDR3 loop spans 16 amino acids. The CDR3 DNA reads TGTGCCAGCTCATACCGACAGGGTAGGGAAGGCCAGCCCCAGCATTTT. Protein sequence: CASSYRQGREGQPQHF.

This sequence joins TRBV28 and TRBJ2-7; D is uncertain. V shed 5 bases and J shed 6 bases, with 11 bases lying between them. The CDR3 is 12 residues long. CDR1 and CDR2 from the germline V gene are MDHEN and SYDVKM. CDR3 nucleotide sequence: TGTGCCAGCAGTCTTCTCTTAGGCGAGCAGTACTTC. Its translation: CASSLLLGEQYF.

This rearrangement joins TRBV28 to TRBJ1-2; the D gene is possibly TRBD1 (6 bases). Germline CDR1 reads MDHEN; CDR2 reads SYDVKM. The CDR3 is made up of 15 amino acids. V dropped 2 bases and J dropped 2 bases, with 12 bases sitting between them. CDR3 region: CASSLGQTRNYGYTF. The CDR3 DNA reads TGTGCCAGCAGTTTAGGACAGACTCGGAACTATGGCTACACCTTC.

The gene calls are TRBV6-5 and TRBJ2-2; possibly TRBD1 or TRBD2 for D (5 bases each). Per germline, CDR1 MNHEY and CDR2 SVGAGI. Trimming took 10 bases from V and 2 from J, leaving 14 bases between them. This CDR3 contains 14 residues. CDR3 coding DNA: TGTGCCACAATGGGCTGGGACAACACCGGGGAGCTGTTTTTT. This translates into CATMGWDNTGELFF.

CDR3 residues: CASSPYRGGYTF. The CDR3 DNA reads TGTGCCAGCAGCCCCTACAGGGGCGGCTACACCTTC. J is TRBJ1-2 and V is TRBV7-2; 7 bases match TRBD1. From germline, CDR1 is SGHTA and CDR2 FQGNSA. This CDR3 contains 12 residues. V lost 5 bases and J lost 8; bases outside the gene matches: 5.

The CDR3 reads CAGGREKETQYF. CDR3 nucleotide sequence: TGTGCCGGAGGGAGGGAAAAAGAGACCCAGTACTTC. V gene TRBV4-2 combines with J gene TRBJ2-5; 7 bases agree with TRBD2. V shed 11 bases and J 3 bases; nucleotides not matched to a gene: 6. This CDR3 has 12 amino acids. CDR1 LGHNA and CDR2 YNFKEQ come from the germline V gene.

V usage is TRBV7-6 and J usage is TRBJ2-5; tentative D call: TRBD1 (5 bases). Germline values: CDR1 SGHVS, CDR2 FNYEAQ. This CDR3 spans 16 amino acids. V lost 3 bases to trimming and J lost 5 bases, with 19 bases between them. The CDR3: CASSFSSGAMGETQYF. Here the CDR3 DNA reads TGTGCCAGCAGCTTCTCGAGTGGGGCAATGGGGGAGACCCAGTACTTC.

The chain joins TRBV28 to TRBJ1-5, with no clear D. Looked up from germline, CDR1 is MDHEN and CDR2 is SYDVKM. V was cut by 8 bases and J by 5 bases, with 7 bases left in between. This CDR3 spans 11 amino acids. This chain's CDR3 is CASGVDQPQHF. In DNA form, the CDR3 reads TGTGCCAGCGGGGTAGATCAGCCCCAGCATTTT.

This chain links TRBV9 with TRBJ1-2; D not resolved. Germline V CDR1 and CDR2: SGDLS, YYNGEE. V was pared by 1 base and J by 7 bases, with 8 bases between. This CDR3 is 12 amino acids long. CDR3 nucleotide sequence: TGTGCCAGCAGCGTATATACGGGTGGCTACACCTTC. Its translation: CASSVYTGGYTF.

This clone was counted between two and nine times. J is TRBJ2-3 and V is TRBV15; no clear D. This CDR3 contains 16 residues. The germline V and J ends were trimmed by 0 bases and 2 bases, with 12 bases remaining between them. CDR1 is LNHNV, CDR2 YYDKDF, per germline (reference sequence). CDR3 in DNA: TGTGCCACCAGCAGAGATACTATTAAGCTCACAGATACGCAGTATTTT. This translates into CATSRDTIKLTDTQYF.

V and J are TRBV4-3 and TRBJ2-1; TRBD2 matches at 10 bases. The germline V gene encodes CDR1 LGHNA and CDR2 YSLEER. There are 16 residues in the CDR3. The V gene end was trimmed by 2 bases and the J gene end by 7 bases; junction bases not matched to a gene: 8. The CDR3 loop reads CASSQHVAGGGNEQFF. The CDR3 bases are TGCGCCAGCAGCCAACACGTAGCGGGAGGCGGTAATGAGCAGTTCTTC.

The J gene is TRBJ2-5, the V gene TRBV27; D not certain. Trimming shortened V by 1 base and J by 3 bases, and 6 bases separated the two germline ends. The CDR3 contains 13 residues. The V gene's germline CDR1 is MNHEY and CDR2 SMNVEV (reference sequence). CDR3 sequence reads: CASSLYSKETQYF. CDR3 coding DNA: TGTGCCAGCAGTTTATACTCAAAAGAGACCCAGTACTTC.

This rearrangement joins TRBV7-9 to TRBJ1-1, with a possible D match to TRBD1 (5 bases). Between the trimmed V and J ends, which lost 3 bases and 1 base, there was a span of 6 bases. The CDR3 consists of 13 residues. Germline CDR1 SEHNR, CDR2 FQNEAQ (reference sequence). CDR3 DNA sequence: TGTGCCAGCAGCTTGACAGCGAACACTGAAGCTTTCTTT. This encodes CASSLTANTEAFF.

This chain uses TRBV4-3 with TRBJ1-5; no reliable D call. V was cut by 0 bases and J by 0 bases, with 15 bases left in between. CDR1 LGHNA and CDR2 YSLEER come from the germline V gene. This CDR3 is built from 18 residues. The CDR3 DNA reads TGCGCCAGCAGCCAAGATCATAGGACGGTTTATAGCAATCAGCCCCAGCATTTT. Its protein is CASSQDHRTVYSNQPQHF.

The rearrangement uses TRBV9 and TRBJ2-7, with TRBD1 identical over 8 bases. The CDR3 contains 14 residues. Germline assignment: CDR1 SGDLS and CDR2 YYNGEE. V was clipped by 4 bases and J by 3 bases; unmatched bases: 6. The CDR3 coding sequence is TGTGCCAGCAGCCCTCAGGGGGCCGACTACGAGCAGTACTTC. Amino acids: CASSPQGADYEQYF.

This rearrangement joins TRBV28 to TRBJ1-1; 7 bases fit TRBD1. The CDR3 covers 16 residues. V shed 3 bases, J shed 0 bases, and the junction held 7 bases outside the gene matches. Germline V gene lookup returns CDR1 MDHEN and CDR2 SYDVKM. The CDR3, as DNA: TGTGCCAGCAGTTTCCCCGCAGGGGGGTTGAACACTGAAGCTTTCTTT. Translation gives CASSFPAGGLNTEAFF.

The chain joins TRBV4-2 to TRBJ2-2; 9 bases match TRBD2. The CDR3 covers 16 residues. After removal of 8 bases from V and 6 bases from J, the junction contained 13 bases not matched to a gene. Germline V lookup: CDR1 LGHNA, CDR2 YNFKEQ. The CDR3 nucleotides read TGTGCCAGCTCTCCTTTCGGCGGGGGGGCCCCCGGGGAGCTGTTTTTT. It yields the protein CASSPFGGGAPGELFF.